The 17 T cell receptor beta chains given below trace back to one sample, sequenced in a study of blood T cells in healthy people across ages. Through a sample-barcoded 5' primer and a J-beta primer mix, a second PCR was run for 7 to 11 cycles. Each CDR3 protein gets one entry after TCRdb re-called the 5' RACE reads with MiXCR. The sample lists around 1,700,000 distinct CDR3 sequences; 28% were seen once. Sequenced material: blood. The receptors were gathered from a woman aged 25 to 39 in good health.

This clonotype was detected only a few times. The rearrangement links TRBV7-8 to TRBJ2-1; the match to TRBD2 covers 9 bases. The germline V gene encodes CDR1 SGHVS and CDR2 FQNEAQ. The CDR3 covers 16 residues. Trimming removed 5 bases from V and 10 bases from J; junction bases left unmatched: 15. CDR3 residues: CASSPGRLAGDREQFF. As DNA, the CDR3 is TGTGCCAGCAGCCCGGGCAGGTTAGCGGGAGATCGGGAGCAGTTCTTC.

This sequence joins TRBV6-6 and TRBJ2-6; D is ambiguous. The V end lost 5 bases, the J end lost 0 bases, and 5 bases lay between the germline ends. The CDR3 is 14 amino acids. Germline V gene sequence: CDR1 MNHNY, CDR2 SVGAGI (reference sequence). CDR3 region: CASSHPSGANVLTF. As DNA, the CDR3 is TGTGCCAGCAGTCACCCCTCTGGGGCCAACGTCCTGACTTTC.

The chain is built from TRBV28 and TRBJ2-7, with 9 bases lining up with TRBD1. The length of the CDR3 is 15 residues. The V segment lost 6 bases and the J segment 2 bases; nucleotides outside the gene matches: 8. Germline V gene data show CDR1 as MDHEN and CDR2 as SYDVKM. The CDR3 loop reads CASREGQGRPYEQYF. For the CDR3, the DNA is TGTGCCAGCAGAGAGGGACAGGGAAGGCCCTACGAGCAGTACTTC.

The chain links TRBV29-1 to TRBJ1-1; the D is unclear. V dropped 4 bases and J dropped 5 bases, with 8 bases sitting between them. The CDR3 runs to 11 residues. Germline CDR1 is SQVTM and CDR2 is ANQGSEA. DNA of the CDR3: TGCAGCGTTGTGAGAGTAACTGAAGCTTTCTTT. Amino acid sequence: CSVVRVTEAFF.

The sample holds a few counts of this clonotype. The junction departs from germline at one end; a sequencing error may be responsible. The chain couples TRBV7-9 to TRBJ2-7; possibly TRBD1 or TRBD2 for D (7 bases each). In germline, CDR1 is SEHNR, CDR2 FQNEAQ (reference sequence). CDR3 length: 16 amino acids. The CDR3 reads CANSLADRERDYEQYF. The CDR3 DNA follows: TGTGCCAACAGCTTAGCTGACAGGGAGCGGGACTACGAGCAGTACTTC.

With respect to this clonotype: A much larger clone sits a single nucleotide away, making a read error possible. The chain combines TRBV6-2 or TRBV6-3 with TRBJ2-4, with D perhaps TRBD1 (5 bases). Per the germline V gene, CDR1 is MNHEY and CDR2 is SVGEGT. This CDR3 has 16 residues. The CDR3 DNA sequence: TGTGCCTGCAGGCACGGACACGTACTAGCCAAAAACATTCAGTACTTC. It yields the protein CACRHGHVLAKNIQYF.

The table lists this clonotype with a few counts. The gene calls are TRBV2 and TRBJ2-3; 13 nucleotides match TRBD2. This CDR3 has 17 amino acids. V dropped 8 bases and J dropped 2; count of bases not matched to a gene: 10. The germline V gene has CDR1 SNHLY and CDR2 FYNNEI. CDR3 bases: TGTGCCAGCGCGGGACTAGCGGGGTTTAGTTCCACAGATACGCAGTATTTT. Its protein product is CASAGLAGFSSTDTQYF.

This clonotype was counted many times. At one end the junction does not follow the germline gene, possibly because of a read error. The V gene is TRBV12-3 or TRBV12-4, the J gene TRBJ2-1, with 16 bases that match TRBD2. The CDR3 sequence is 16 residues long. In nucleotides, the CDR3 is TGCGCCAGCAGCCCGGGACTAGCGGGGGGGCCTGGAGAGCAGTTCTTC. Protein product: CASSPGLAGGPGEQFF.

V gene TRBV19 combines with J gene TRBJ1-6; perhaps TRBD1 as D (5 bases). Germline lookup yields CDR1 LNHDA and CDR2 SQIVND (reference sequence). This CDR3 spans 16 amino acids. V was shortened by 3 bases and J by 9 bases, with 18 bases between the two germline ends. CDR3 residues: CASSIRPDSLLSPLHF. The CDR3 coding sequence is TGTGCCAGTAGTATTAGGCCCGACAGTCTACTTTCACCCCTCCACTTT.

The J gene is TRBJ2-7, the V gene TRBV7-2; perhaps TRBD1 as D (5 bases). V was trimmed by 6 bases and J by 6 bases, leaving 15 bases between them. This CDR3 has 13 amino acids. Germline CDR1 and CDR2: SGHTA and FQGNSA. CDR3 nucleotide sequence: TGTGCCAGCAGGACAGCCCCCCAGTTCGAGCAGTACTTC. This sequence encodes CASRTAPQFEQYF.

This rearrangement joins TRBV5-6 to TRBJ2-7, with D possibly being TRBD2 (6 bases). The CDR3 is 14 amino acids. CDR1 is SGHDT and CDR2 is YYEEEE in the germline V gene. Deletions cut 1 base from V and 6 bases from J, with 14 bases between. The DNA for the CDR3 is TGTGCCAGCAGCTTGCAGGGCAGGGAGGTCGAGCAGTACTTC. Its protein product is CASSLQGREVEQYF.

This clonotype was detected only once. Its ends do not fully match the called genes, so a read error is possible. The chain combines TRBV4-3 with TRBJ2-2; no clear D. Germline V gene lookup returns CDR1 LGHNA and CDR2 YSLEER. This CDR3 is 17 amino acids long. DNA for the CDR3: TGCGCCAGCAACCAAAAAACGGGTTTATCTAACACCGGGGAGCTGTTTTTT. It specifies CASNQKTGLSNTGELFF.

This clonotype was observed a few times. This CDR3 reads CASTTSRRGDTQYF. The CDR3 DNA follows: TGTGCCAGCACTACTTCCCGTCGGGGAGATACGCAGTATTTT. The V and J genes are TRBV6-5 and TRBJ2-3; TRBD2 might be the D (5 bases). The CDR3 length is 14 residues. Deletions cut 7 bases from V and 5 bases from J, with 16 bases between. Germline CDR1 MNHEY, CDR2 SVGAGI.

As to this clonotype: This may come from a read error, since a much larger clone is one base off. The V and J genes are TRBV28 and TRBJ1-6; D gene unclear. The CDR3 contains 14 residues. The germline CDR1 and CDR2 sequences are MDHEN and SYDVKM. Written as DNA, the CDR3 is TGTGCCAGCAGTTCCCCATATGGTCGTTCACCCCCCCACTTT. It specifies CASSSPYGRSPPHF.

This clonotype was observed many times. The chain has TRBV5-1 and TRBJ2-7; 11 nucleotides line up with TRBD2. Germline lookup yields CDR1 SGHRS and CDR2 YFSETQ. The length of the CDR3 is 16 residues. The V gene end was trimmed by 4 bases and the J gene end by 4 bases; junction bases not matched to a gene: 10. The CDR3 DNA sequence: TGCGCCAGCAGCGACCGACTAGCGGGAACCCCTTACGAGCAGTACTTC. It codes for CASSDRLAGTPYEQYF.

This clonotype was seen more than once but under ten times. The chain links TRBV6-1 to TRBJ2-7, with TRBD2 matching over 8 bases. There are 15 residues in the CDR3. Germline V CDR1 and CDR2: MNHNS, SASEGT. The V segment lost 4 bases and the J segment 3 bases; nucleotides outside the gene matches: 8. The CDR3 DNA follows: TGTGCCAGCAGTGCGAGAAGCGGGGGATTCTACGAGCAGTACTTC. This codes for CASSARSGGFYEQYF.

The table lists this clonotype with many counts. The chain carries TRBV6-2 or TRBV6-3 and TRBJ2-7, with 11 bases matching TRBD2. With V trimmed by 2 bases and J by 3 bases, 9 bases remained unmatched. The CDR3 covers 17 residues. The germline V gene has CDR1 MNHEY and CDR2 SVGEGT. In DNA, the CDR3 is TGTGCCAGCAGTTACCAGGATAGCGGGAGGGTTTTCTACGAGCAGTACTTC. Amino acids: CASSYQDSGRVFYEQYF.